This T cell receptor beta chain was recovered during a study of beta chain features in type 1 diabetes. Overall study results and limits: In comparison with healthy donors, patients had naive, central memory and Treg TCRB repertoires that appeared more similar.

Investigators reverse transcribed all isolated RNA, so they sequenced expressed TCRB transcripts. TCRdb's table, derived via immunoSEQ multiplex PCR, lists solely in-frame clones and lacks some. Among 200,000 to 250,000 clones listed, over 65% were seen once. CDR3 size: 17 residues. Looked up from germline, CDR1 is LNHDA and CDR2 is SQIVND (reference sequence). The ends were cut back, 5 bases at V and 0 bases at J, with 18 bases in the middle. Purities over 95% were achieved in all sorted populations. Of note for this clone: The antigen is unknown.

The specimen sequenced was naive CD4+ T cells from blood. V gene TRBV19 combines with J gene TRBJ2-3; D unresolved. This TCR was sampled from a man younger than 40 in good health. The CDR3 here is CASSLQGVRWSTDTQYF. CDR3 bases: TGTGCCAGTAGTCTCCAAGGAGTAAGGTGGAGCACAGATACGCAGTATTTT.